The 26 T cell receptor beta chains given below trace back to one sample, sequenced in a study of blood T cell repertoires in COVID-19. The data were produced by immunoSEQ multiplex PCR, yet TCRdb's version contains in-frame clones alone and is incomplete. The table shows fewer than 250,000 clones, with 80% to 90% occurring only once. Sequencing input: PBMCs or T cells enriched from blood (not recorded which). The receptors here all came from a woman in her forties or fifties with acute COVID-19.

This chain links TRBV27 with TRBJ2-1; D uncertain. This CDR3 contains 14 residues. V was shortened by 6 bases and J by 4 bases, with 13 bases between the two germline ends. CDR1 is MNHEY and CDR2 is SMNVEV in the germline V gene (reference sequence). CDR3 nucleotides: TGTGCCAGCAGGTCCTGGTCCGAGTACAATGAGCAGTTCTTC. Translating it yields CASRSWSEYNEQFF.

The chain carries TRBV6-2 or TRBV6-3 and TRBJ2-5, with a possible D match to TRBD2 (6 bases). Between the trimmed V and J ends, which lost 1 base and 4 bases, there was a span of 10 bases. Germline CDR1 reads MNHEY; CDR2 reads SVGEGT. The CDR3 consists of 14 residues. CDR3 loop: CASSYLSGRETQYF. CDR3 coding DNA: TGTGCCAGCAGTTACTTATCCGGGAGAGAGACCCAGTACTTC.

CDR3 DNA: TGTGCCTGGAGTGTACAGGGTCACGAGCAGTACTTC. This translates into CAWSVQGHEQYF. The chain has TRBV30 and TRBJ2-7; TRBD1 might be the D (6 bases). In germline, CDR1 is GTSNPN, CDR2 SVGIG (reference sequence). V lost 0 bases, J lost 5 bases, and 8 bases lay in between. The CDR3 extends over 12 amino acids.

The rearrangement links TRBV11-2 to TRBJ2-7, with D maybe TRBD1 (6 bases). Germline CDR1 and CDR2: SGHAT and FQNNGV. V lost 2 bases, J lost 2 bases, and 13 bases lay in between. The CDR3 runs to 15 residues. CDR3 sequence reads: CASSLRRTGPYEQYF. The CDR3 DNA reads as TGTGCCAGCAGCTTAAGGAGAACAGGGCCCTACGAGCAGTACTTC.

The chain has TRBV2 and TRBJ1-2; TRBD1 agrees at 8 bases. This CDR3 has 14 amino acids. The germline V gene encodes CDR1 SNHLY and CDR2 FYNNEI. V shed 5 bases, J shed 7 bases, and the junction held 9 bases outside the gene matches. The CDR3, as DNA: TGTGCCAGCAGTACCCACAGGACAGGGCCTGGCTACACCTTC. Encoded protein: CASSTHRTGPGYTF.

Here the CDR3 DNA reads TGTGCCAGCAGGGGCCAGCCTCATCTTAATGAAAAACTGTTTTTT. Protein: CASRGQPHLNEKLFF. The rearrangement joins TRBV28 to TRBJ1-4; D is unresolved. The length of the CDR3 is 15 residues. V dropped 6 bases and J dropped 4 bases, with 15 bases sitting between them. Germline lookup yields CDR1 MDHEN and CDR2 SYDVKM.

This clone was recorded a few times. This sample includes further DNA sequences coding for the same CDR3. The chain couples TRBV28 to TRBJ2-7, with 8 bases fitting TRBD1. The CDR3 consists of 14 residues. Germline V lookup: CDR1 MDHEN, CDR2 SYDVKM. Trimming cost V 7 bases and J 3 bases; bases outside gene matches: 8. CDR3 loop: CASNKGQGNYEQYF. The CDR3 DNA sequence: TGTGCCAGCAACAAAGGACAGGGCAACTACGAGCAGTACTTC.

This clone showed up just once. V usage is TRBV29-1 and J usage is TRBJ2-7, with 8 bases aligning to TRBD2. The germline V gene has CDR1 SQVTM and CDR2 ANQGSEA. Germline trimming cut 6 bases from V and 3 bases from J; bases unmatched to any gene: 7. The CDR3 spans 13 residues. Here the CDR3 DNA reads TGCAGCGTCGGTTTCGCGGGAGGCTACGAGCAGTACTTC. Translation: CSVGFAGGYEQYF.

The chain recombines TRBV20-1 with TRBJ2-1, with D hard to call. CDR3 size: 11 residues. Trimming stripped 7 bases from V and 9 bases from J, with 13 bases between. CDR1 is DFQATT and CDR2 is SNEGSKA in the germline V gene (reference sequence). CDR3 bases: TGCAGTGGTCGTCTCGGAGTTGAGCAGTTCTTC. Amino acids: CSGRLGVEQFF.

The CDR3, as DNA: TGCAGTGCGTCGATTAGCTATGGCTACACCTTC. Its translation is CSASISYGYTF. The V call is TRBV20-1, the J call TRBJ1-2; D remains unclear. Looked up from germline, CDR1 is DFQATT and CDR2 is SNEGSKA (reference sequence). CDR3 size: 11 residues. Trimming shortened V by 6 bases and J by 4 bases, and 9 bases separated the two germline ends.

The chain carries TRBV5-1 and TRBJ2-5, with a weak D call TRBD2 (5 bases). The CDR3 totals 13 residues. The V end was cut by 5 bases, the J end by 5 bases, with 13 bases between. Germline lookup yields CDR1 SGHRS and CDR2 YFSETQ. The CDR3: CASRVTTGETQYF. Written as DNA, the CDR3 is TGCGCCAGCAGGGTGACTACGGGGGAGACCCAGTACTTC.

This clone was observed a single time. The J gene is TRBJ2-1, the V gene TRBV19; TRBD2 agrees at 8 bases. The V and J ends lost 5 bases and 4 bases, in that order; junction bases with no gene match: 7. Germline V CDR1 and CDR2: LNHDA, SQIVND (reference sequence). The CDR3 is 15 residues long. The CDR3 protein is CASSWSGLAYNEQFF. For the CDR3, the DNA is TGTGCCAGTAGTTGGTCCGGACTAGCATACAATGAGCAGTTCTTC.

This rearrangement joins TRBV5-1 to TRBJ2-3; the D gene is possibly TRBD1 (6 bases). This CDR3 has 14 residues. CDR1 is SGHRS, CDR2 YFSETQ, per germline. V was cut by 4 bases and J by 6 bases, with 15 bases left in between. The DNA for the CDR3 is TGCGCCAGCAGCCCAAGACAGGCGGCCGATACGCAGTATTTT. Its translation is CASSPRQAADTQYF.

This chain joins TRBV9 and TRBJ2-1, with 9 bases identical to TRBD2. The CDR3 loop spans 16 amino acids. The germline gives CDR1 SGDLS, CDR2 YYNGEE. The V segment lost 3 bases and the J segment 2 bases; nucleotides outside the gene matches: 6. CDR3 loop: CASSEGGRAPYNEQFF. The DNA for the CDR3 is TGTGCCAGCAGCGAGGGCGGGAGGGCTCCCTACAATGAGCAGTTCTTC.

This chain connects TRBV28 to TRBJ2-5, with D possibly being TRBD2 (5 bases). This CDR3 contains 14 residues. V lost 6 bases and J lost 5, with 16 bases in between. Germline CDR1 is MDHEN and CDR2 is SYDVKM. CDR3 amino acids: CASRTRRRPETQYF. CDR3 coding DNA: TGTGCCAGCAGAACGAGGCGGAGGCCGGAGACCCAGTACTTC.

V gene TRBV2 combines with J gene TRBJ2-5; D is unclear. The V and J ends lost 4 bases and 3 bases respectively, with 12 bases between them. CDR3 length: 14 amino acids. Germline values: CDR1 SNHLY, CDR2 FYNNEI. CDR3: CASSASAAEETQYF. In DNA, the CDR3 is TGTGCCAGCAGTGCATCCGCGGCCGAAGAGACCCAGTACTTC.

J is TRBJ1-3 and V is TRBV29-1; D gene ambiguous. CDR1 and CDR2 (germline): SQVTM, ANQGSEA. The CDR3 has 13 residues. Trimming cost V 5 bases and J 0 bases, with 8 bases left between them. The CDR3 spells CSVTRGSGNTIYF. The CDR3 nucleotides read TGCAGCGTTACACGGGGCTCTGGAAACACCATATATTTT. Variable domain in full (rest from reference TRBV29-1 and TRBJ1-3): SAVISQKPSRDICQRGTSLTIQCQVDSQVTMMFWYRQQPGQSLTLIATANQGSEATYESGFVIDKFPISRPNLTFSTLTVSNMSPEDSSIYLCSVTRGSGNTIYFGEGSWLTVV.

This rearrangement joins TRBV25-1 to TRBJ1-1, with a tentative D call TRBD1 (5 bases). The CDR3 sequence is 13 residues long. Germline V gene lookup returns CDR1 MGHDK and CDR2 SYGVNS. V gave up 3 bases and J gave up 2 bases, with 7 bases separating them. The CDR3 region is CASSDRANTEAFF. The DNA for the CDR3 is TGTGCCAGCAGTGACAGGGCAAACACTGAAGCTTTCTTT.

This clone was counted a single time. This sequence joins TRBV7-3 and TRBJ1-1, with D unclear. V shed 5 bases and J shed 0 bases, with 13 bases lying between them. Per germline, CDR1 SGHTA and CDR2 FQGTGA. The CDR3 extends over 15 amino acids. The CDR3 spells CASSLSPGMNTEAFF. CDR3 nucleotides: TGTGCCAGCAGCCTCTCGCCGGGTATGAACACTGAAGCTTTCTTT. Complete variable domain (other parts from reference TRBV7-3 and TRBJ1-1): GAGVSQTPSNKVTEKGKYVELRCDPISGHTALYWYRQSLGQGPEFLIYFQGTGAADDSGLPNDRFFAVRPEGSVSTLKIQRTERGDSAVYLCASSLSPGMNTEAFFGQGTRLTVV.

V usage is TRBV11-3 and J usage is TRBJ2-1, with 8 bases identical to TRBD2. J was trimmed by 6 bases and V by 5 bases; bases with no gene match: 9. There are 15 residues in the CDR3. From germline, CDR1 is SGHNT and CDR2 YENEEA. CDR3 sequence reads: CASSPSGRLGNEQFF. In nucleotides, the CDR3 is TGTGCCAGCAGCCCCAGCGGGAGACTCGGCAATGAGCAGTTCTTC.

This chain joins TRBV7-2 and TRBJ2-7; D may be TRBD2 (5 bases). Looked up from germline, CDR1 is SGHTA and CDR2 is FQGNSA. The V end was cut by 1 base, the J end by 13 bases, with 17 bases between. CDR3 length equals 13 residues. The CDR3 DNA reads TGTGCCAGCAGCTTAGGACATCAGGCTAGCCATTACTTC. This sequence encodes CASSLGHQASHYF.

The chain links TRBV27 to TRBJ2-2; 10 positions agree with TRBD2. V gave up 6 bases and J gave up 9 bases; unmatched junction bases: 7. The CDR3 contains 14 residues. Looked up from germline, CDR1 is MNHEY and CDR2 is SMNVEV (reference sequence). The CDR3 DNA is TGTGCCAGCAGCCCACTAGCGGGATATAGGGAGCTGTTTTTT. This sequence encodes CASSPLAGYRELFF.

The chain joins TRBV28 to TRBJ1-6; 7 bases agree with TRBD1. The CDR3 has 14 amino acids. In germline, CDR1 is MDHEN, CDR2 SYDVKM. J was trimmed by 7 bases and V by 5 bases; bases with no gene match: 5. The CDR3 loop is CASSRDSRNSPLHF. In DNA form, the CDR3 reads TGTGCCAGCAGTCGGGACAGCCGGAATTCACCCCTCCACTTT.

The CDR3 loop is CASSLDLSNQPQHF. Here the CDR3 DNA reads TGTGCCAGCAGCCTCGACTTAAGCAATCAGCCCCAGCATTTT. This rearrangement joins TRBV28 to TRBJ1-5, with D unclear. The V and J ends lost 6 bases and 1 base respectively, with 10 bases between them. Germline CDR1 is MDHEN and CDR2 is SYDVKM. The CDR3 covers 14 residues.

The chain combines TRBV30 with TRBJ2-7; 8 bases map to TRBD2. The CDR3 covers 18 residues. J was trimmed by 7 bases and V by 0 bases; bases with no gene match: 20. CDR1 is GTSNPN, CDR2 SVGIG, per germline (reference sequence). CDR3 residues: CAWSVMVGERETGGEQYF. The CDR3 DNA follows: TGTGCCTGGAGTGTAATGGTCGGGGAGCGGGAGACCGGGGGGGAGCAGTACTTC.

V and J are TRBV4-2 and TRBJ2-2, with 11 bases aligning to TRBD2. V gave up 0 bases and J gave up 6 bases; unmatched junction bases: 6. This CDR3 spans 17 amino acids. Germline CDR1 is LGHNA and CDR2 is YNFKEQ. CDR3 in amino acids: CASSQEELAGVAGELFF. The CDR3 DNA reads TGTGCCAGCAGCCAAGAAGAACTAGCGGGAGTCGCCGGGGAGCTGTTTTTT.